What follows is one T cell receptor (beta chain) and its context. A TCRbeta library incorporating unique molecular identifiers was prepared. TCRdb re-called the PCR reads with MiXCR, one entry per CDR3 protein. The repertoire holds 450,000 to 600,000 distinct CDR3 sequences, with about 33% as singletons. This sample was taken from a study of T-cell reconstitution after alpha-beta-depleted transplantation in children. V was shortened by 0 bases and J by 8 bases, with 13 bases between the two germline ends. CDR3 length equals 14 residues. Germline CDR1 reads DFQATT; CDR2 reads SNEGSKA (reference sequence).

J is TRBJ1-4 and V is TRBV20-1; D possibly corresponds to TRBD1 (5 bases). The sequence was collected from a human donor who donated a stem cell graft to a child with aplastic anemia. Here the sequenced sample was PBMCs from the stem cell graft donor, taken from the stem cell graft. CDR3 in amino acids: CSARDDTAGEKLFF. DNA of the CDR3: TGCAGTGCTAGAGATGACACAGCAGGGGAAAAACTGTTTTTT.